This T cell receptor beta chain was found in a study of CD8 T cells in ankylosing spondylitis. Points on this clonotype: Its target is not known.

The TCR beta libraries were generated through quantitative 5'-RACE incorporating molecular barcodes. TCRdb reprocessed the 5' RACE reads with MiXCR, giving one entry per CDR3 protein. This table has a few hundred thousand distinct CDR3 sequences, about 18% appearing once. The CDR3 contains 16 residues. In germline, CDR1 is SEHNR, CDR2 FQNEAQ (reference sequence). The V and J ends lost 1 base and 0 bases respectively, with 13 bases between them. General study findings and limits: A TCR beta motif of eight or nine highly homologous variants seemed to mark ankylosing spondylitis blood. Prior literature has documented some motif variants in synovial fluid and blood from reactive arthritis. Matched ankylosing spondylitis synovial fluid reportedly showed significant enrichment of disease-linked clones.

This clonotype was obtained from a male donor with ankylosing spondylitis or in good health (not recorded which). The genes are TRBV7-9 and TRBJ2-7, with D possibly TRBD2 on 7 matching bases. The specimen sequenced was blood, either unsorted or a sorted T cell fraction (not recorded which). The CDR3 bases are TGTGCCAGCAGCTTAGGCTGGGGGGGCGACTCCTACGAGCAGTACTTC. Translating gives CASSLGWGGDSYEQYF.